The 23 T cell receptor beta chains below all came from one sample that was sequenced in a study of beta chain features in type 1 diabetes. TCRB transcripts that were expressed got sequenced, as all of the isolated RNA had been reverse transcribed. Using immunoSEQ multiplex PCR, the repertoire was profiled, and TCRdb retains in-frame clones only, with some absent. The table lists about 230,000 clones, over 9.5% of them singletons. The sequenced material came from naive CD4+ T cells from blood. These receptors originate from a woman aged 18-29 years in good health.

The V gene is TRBV5-6, the J gene TRBJ1-5; D is ambiguous. There are 14 residues in the CDR3. Germline lookup yields CDR1 SGHDT and CDR2 YYEEEE. The V and J ends lost 2 bases and 3 bases respectively, with 9 bases between them. The CDR3 nucleotides read TGTGCCAGCAGCTTATACGGGATCAATCAGCCCCAGCATTTT. This sequence encodes CASSLYGINQPQHF.

V gene TRBV2 combines with J gene TRBJ2-3, with 8 positions matching TRBD1. V lost 4 bases and J lost 1; bases outside the gene matches: 4. The length of the CDR3 is 15 residues. Germline loops: CDR1 SNHLY, CDR2 FYNNEI. CDR3 protein: CASSVQDRGTDTQYF. As DNA, the CDR3 is TGTGCCAGCAGTGTCCAGGACAGGGGCACAGATACGCAGTATTTT.

This clone was picked up a small number of times. The same CDR3 also results from other DNA sequences found in this sample. This sequence joins TRBV19 and TRBJ2-2; D might be TRBD2 (5 bases). V was pared by 3 bases and J by 1 base, with 6 bases between. This CDR3 contains 14 residues. Germline CDR1 is LNHDA and CDR2 is SQIVND (reference sequence). CDR3 region: CASSIRGNTGELFF. Written as DNA, the CDR3 is TGTGCCAGTAGTATCCGGGGGAACACCGGGGAGCTGTTTTTT.

The chain employs TRBV4-2 and TRBJ2-2, with TRBD1 matching 7 bases. The CDR3 covers 16 residues. V gave up 0 bases and J gave up 4 bases; unmatched junction bases: 5. CDR1 is LGHNA and CDR2 is YNFKEQ in the germline V gene. DNA for the CDR3: TGTGCCAGCAGCCAAGATCGAGGGGGCGGCACCGGGGAGCTGTTTTTT. This encodes CASSQDRGGGTGELFF.

This clone appeared a few times. The chain has TRBV19 and TRBJ1-5; D might be TRBD1 (6 bases). The V and J ends lost 5 bases and 3 bases respectively, with 11 bases between them. From germline, CDR1 is LNHDA and CDR2 SQIVND (reference sequence). The CDR3 sequence is 14 residues long. The CDR3 region is CASSLGQLNQPQHF. The DNA for the CDR3 is TGTGCCAGTAGTCTAGGACAGCTCAATCAGCCCCAGCATTTT.

This chain uses TRBV19 with TRBJ1-5; 8 positions agree with TRBD1. The CDR3 totals 14 residues. Germline V gene lookup returns CDR1 LNHDA and CDR2 SQIVND (reference sequence). Trimming removed 10 bases from V and 0 bases from J; junction bases left unmatched: 5. The CDR3 loop reads CATTDRGSNQPQHF. Here the CDR3 DNA reads TGTGCCACCACCGACAGGGGTAGCAATCAGCCCCAGCATTTT.

This clone turned up a few times. The CDR3 bases are TGTGCCAGCAGCTTAGCCGCGGGAGAGTCCTACGAGCAGTACTTC. This codes for CASSLAAGESYEQYF. The V call is TRBV7-8, the J call TRBJ2-7, with 7 bases matching TRBD2. V lost 0 bases to trimming and J lost 1 base; unmatched junction nucleotides: 3. The CDR3 totals 15 residues. Germline values: CDR1 SGHVS, CDR2 FQNEAQ.

The chain couples TRBV5-6 to TRBJ2-1; D might be TRBD1 (5 bases). The CDR3 covers 12 residues. Trimming pared 2 bases from V and 8 bases from J, leaving 8 bases between. Germline CDR1 SGHDT, CDR2 YYEEEE. The chain's CDR3 is CASSFQGDEQFF. The CDR3 coding sequence is TGTGCCAGCAGCTTCCAGGGTGATGAGCAGTTCTTC.

This clone was observed a handful of times. The CDR3 DNA sequence: TGTGCCAGCAACAGGGCAGGGCAGCCCCAGCATTTT. Amino acids: CASNRAGQPQHF. This chain joins TRBV6-5 and TRBJ1-5; possible D gene TRBD1, 6 bases. The length of the CDR3 is 12 residues. Germline CDR1 is MNHEY and CDR2 is SVGAGI. The V end lost 7 bases, the J end lost 7 bases, and 11 bases lay between the germline ends.

The chain recombines TRBV7-9 with TRBJ1-1; the D gene is possibly TRBD1 (5 bases). The length of the CDR3 is 11 residues. Trimming cost V 6 bases and J 6 bases, with 8 bases left between them. Per germline, CDR1 SEHNR and CDR2 FQNEAQ (reference sequence). Here the CDR3 reads CASSSTAEAFF. DNA of the CDR3: TGTGCCAGCAGTTCGACAGCTGAAGCTTTCTTT. The variable domain in full, with the rest retrieved from reference TRBV7-9 and TRBJ1-1, is DTGVSQNPRHKITKRGQNVTFRCDPISEHNRLYWYRQTLGQGPEFLTYFQNEAQLEKSRLLSDRFSAERPKGSFSTLEIQRTEQGDSAMYLCASSSTAEAFFGQGTRLTVV.

The genes are TRBV18 and TRBJ2-5; TRBD2 matches at 11 bases. The trim removed 3 bases at V and 2 bases at J, leaving 2 bases unmatched. The CDR3 runs 15 residues. Germline V gene lookup returns CDR1 KGHSH and CDR2 LQKENI. This CDR3 is CASSPGLAVQETQYF. The CDR3 nucleotides read TGTGCCAGCTCACCGGGACTAGCGGTACAAGAGACCCAGTACTTC.

The chain couples TRBV7-6 to TRBJ2-4, with 9 nucleotides matching TRBD1. This CDR3 has 16 residues. Looked up from germline, CDR1 is SGHVS and CDR2 is FNYEAQ. Losses at the gene ends were 4 bases for V and 0 bases for J; bases not matched to a gene: 4. CDR3 sequence: CASSSATGGAKNIQYF. CDR3 in DNA: TGTGCCAGCAGCTCCGCGACAGGGGGAGCCAAAAACATTCAGTACTTC.

This clone was observed a few times. The V gene is TRBV7-8, the J gene TRBJ2-3; the D gene is possibly TRBD1 (6 bases). The germline CDR1 and CDR2 sequences are SGHVS and FQNEAQ. Trimming stripped 6 bases from V and 8 bases from J, with 21 bases between. CDR3 length equals 15 residues. CDR3 bases: TGTGCCAGCAGTTCACAGGATTCGACAGGACCTACGCAGTATTTT. The encoded protein is CASSSQDSTGPTQYF. Variable domain in full (rest from reference TRBV7-8 and TRBJ2-3): GAGVSQSPRYKVAKRGQDVALRCDPISGHVSLFWYQQALGQGPEFLTYFQNEAQLDKSGLPSDRFFAERPEGSVSTLKIQRTQQEDSAVYLCASSSQDSTGPTQYFGPGTRLTVL.

This clone was counted between two and nine times. The rearrangement uses TRBV6-6 and TRBJ2-7, with 7 bases lining up with TRBD2. V lost 2 bases to trimming and J lost 4 bases; unmatched junction nucleotides: 11. Germline V CDR1 and CDR2: MNHNY, SVGAGI (reference sequence). The length of the CDR3 is 16 residues. CDR3 protein: CASSYNAGYGGYEQYF. DNA for the CDR3: TGTGCCAGCAGTTACAATGCAGGGTACGGGGGGTACGAGCAGTACTTC.

The rearrangement joins TRBV25-1 to TRBJ2-7; TRBD2 aligns across 11 bases. CDR3 length equals 14 residues. J gave up 2 bases and V 7 bases, and 4 bases lay outside the gene matches. Per the germline V gene, CDR1 is MGHDK and CDR2 is SYGVNS. The CDR3 reads CASTLAGGTYEQYF. CDR3 in DNA: TGTGCCAGCACCCTAGCGGGAGGTACCTACGAGCAGTACTTC.

The V call is TRBV30, the J call TRBJ1-4; 7 bases align to TRBD1. This CDR3 is built from 14 residues. Losses at the gene ends were 3 bases for V and 4 bases for J; bases not matched to a gene: 5. CDR1 is GTSNPN and CDR2 is SVGIG in the germline V gene (reference sequence). CDR3 in amino acids: CAWRGRDSNEKLFF. The CDR3 DNA sequence: TGTGCCTGGAGGGGCCGGGACAGTAATGAAAAACTGTTTTTT.

The V gene is TRBV23-1, the J gene TRBJ2-3; 8 bases map to TRBD2. TRBV23-1 is marked as an open reading frame, function uncertain. V trimming: 7 bases; J trimming: 6 bases; junction bases outside the gene matches: 6. There are 13 residues in the CDR3. The CDR3 nucleotides are TGCGCCAGCATCAGCGGGGGCTTGGATACGCAGTATTTT. It specifies CASISGGLDTQYF.

This clone was seen a few times. The chain recombines TRBV18 with TRBJ1-1; D ambiguous. Per the germline V gene, CDR1 is KGHSH and CDR2 is LQKENI. The CDR3 contains 14 residues. V shed 3 bases and J shed 5 bases, with 13 bases lying between them. CDR3 amino acids: CASSPVAGWTEAFF. Here the CDR3 DNA reads TGTGCCAGCTCACCCGTCGCGGGGTGGACTGAAGCTTTCTTT. Full variable domain (remainder filled in from reference TRBV18 and TRBJ1-1): NAGVMQNPRHLVRRRGQEARLRCSPMKGHSHVYWYRQLPEEGLKFMVYLQKENIIDESGMPKERFSAEFPKEGPSILRIQQVVRGDSAAYFCASSPVAGWTEAFFGQGTRLTVV.

This clone has just a few counts. V usage is TRBV19 and J usage is TRBJ1-5, with 11 bases identical to TRBD1. The trim removed 0 bases at V and 9 bases at J, leaving 10 bases unmatched. The CDR3 is 17 amino acids. Germline V gene lookup returns CDR1 LNHDA and CDR2 SQIVND (reference sequence). The CDR3, as DNA: TGTGCCAGTAGTATAGACGCTGGGACAGGGGGGTCGGGGCCCCAGCATTTT. Translation: CASSIDAGTGGSGPQHF. The variable domain in full, with the rest retrieved from reference TRBV19 and TRBJ1-5, is DGGITQSPKYLFRKEGQNVTLSCEQNLNHDAMYWYRQDPGQGLRLIYYSQIVNDFQKGDIAEGYSVSREKKESFPLTVTSAQKNPTAFYLCASSIDAGTGGSGPQHFGDGTRLSIL.

This clone was counted at least ten times. The chain links TRBV23-1 to TRBJ1-3, with a possible D match to TRBD1 (5 bases). TRBV23-1 is identified as an open reading frame with a role that is uncertain. The germline V and J ends were trimmed by 2 bases and 7 bases, with 12 bases remaining between them. The CDR3 spans 14 residues. CDR3 loop: CASSQRGGDNTIYF. Here the CDR3 DNA reads TGCGCCAGCAGTCAACGCGGAGGGGACAACACCATATATTTT.

The V call is TRBV28, the J call TRBJ1-5; tentatively, D is TRBD1 (5 bases). CDR1 and CDR2 from the germline V gene are MDHEN and SYDVKM. The CDR3 sequence is 14 residues long. With 6 bases removed from V and 4 bases from J, the gap between germline ends came to 13 bases. The CDR3 reads CASRAPGGNQPQHF. Here the CDR3 DNA reads TGTGCCAGCAGGGCCCCGGGGGGGAATCAGCCCCAGCATTTT. Drawing the rest from reference TRBV28 and TRBJ1-5, the complete variable domain is DVKVTQSSRYLVKRTGEKVFLECVQDMDHENMFWYRQDPGLGLRLIYFSYDVKMKEKGDIPEGYSVSREKKERFSLILESASTNQTSMYLCASRAPGGNQPQHFGDGTRLSIL.

This clone was observed a handful of times. The CDR3 DNA sequence: TGCGCCAGCGGAAGGACAGGTAGCTCTGGGGCCAACGTCCTGACTTTC. It is translated as CASGRTGSSGANVLTF. This chain joins TRBV10-2 and TRBJ2-6; 7 bases are shared with TRBD1. V was clipped by 8 bases and J by 0 bases; unmatched bases: 7. The CDR3 is 16 amino acids. CDR1 WSHSY and CDR2 SAAADI come from the germline V gene.

CDR3 nucleotides: TGCGCCAGCAGCCAAGATCAATCCAGGGTACCGAAAAATTCACCCCTCCACTTT. It specifies CASSQDQSRVPKNSPLHF. The rearrangement uses TRBV4-1 and TRBJ1-6; weak D call: TRBD1 (5 bases). The CDR3 has 18 residues. V gave up 0 bases and J gave up 7 bases, with 19 bases separating them. Germline loops: CDR1 MGHRA, CDR2 YSYEKL.